This T cell receptor beta chain comes out of a study of cytomegalovirus exposure and HLA in healthy donors. Study background: The 120 or so validation repertoires used a platform that matched the one used for the 666 first-cohort repertoires, as a later analysis reported.

The study, taken as a whole, reports: Reported results showed that the classifier diagnosed cytomegalovirus status with high specificity and sensitivity. Researchers catalogued under 200 TCR beta chains as cytomegalovirus-associated.

V was clipped by 3 bases and J by 2 bases; unmatched bases: 10. The germline gives CDR1 SGHRS, CDR2 YFSETQ. The CDR3 consists of 16 residues. Notes on this clone: What it binds is not known.

Some clones are missing from TCRdb's copy, which holds only in-frame ones; the method was immunoSEQ multiplex PCR. The table lists tens of thousands of clones, about four fifths of them singletons. The donors were members of the roughly 120-subject validation cohort (separate from the approximately 670-subject first cohort). The origin of this receptor is a woman aged 18-29 years in good health and CMV-seropositive. This chain joins TRBV5-1 and TRBJ1-2; 7 bases match TRBD1. The source material was PBMCs. As DNA, the CDR3 is TGCGCCAGCAGCTGGGCACCTCAACAGGGGAACTATGGCTACACCTTC. Amino acids: CASSWAPQQGNYGYTF.